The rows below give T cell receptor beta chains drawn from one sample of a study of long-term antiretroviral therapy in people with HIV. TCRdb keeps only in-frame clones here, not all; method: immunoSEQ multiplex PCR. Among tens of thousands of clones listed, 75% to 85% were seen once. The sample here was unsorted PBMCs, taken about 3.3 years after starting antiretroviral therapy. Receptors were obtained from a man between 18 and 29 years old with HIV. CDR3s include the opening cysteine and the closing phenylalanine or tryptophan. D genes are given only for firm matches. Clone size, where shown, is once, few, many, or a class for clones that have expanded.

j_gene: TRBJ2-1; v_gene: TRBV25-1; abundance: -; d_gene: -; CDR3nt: TGTGCCAGCAGTGAATATGCACCAGGTGAGCAGTTCTTC; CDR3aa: CASSEYAPGEQFF
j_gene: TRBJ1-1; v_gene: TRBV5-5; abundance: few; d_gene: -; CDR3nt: TGTGCCAGCAGCTTGGAGAACAGGGTTGATGAAGCTTTCTTT; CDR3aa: CASSLENRVDEAFF
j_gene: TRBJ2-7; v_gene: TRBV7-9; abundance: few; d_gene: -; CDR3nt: TGTGCCAGCAGCTTGTGGGAGATAGCGAACCTAAAAATACGCTACGAGCAGTACTTC; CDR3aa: CASSLWEIANLKIRYEQYF
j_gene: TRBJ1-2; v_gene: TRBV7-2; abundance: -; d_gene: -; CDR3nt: TGTGCCAGCAGCTTTCCCAGGGAGGCTCGGGATGGCTACACCTTC; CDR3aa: CASSFPREARDGYTF
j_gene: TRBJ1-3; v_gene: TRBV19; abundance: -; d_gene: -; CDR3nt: TGTGCCAGTAGCTTTGGGAGCTCTGGAAACACCATATATTTT; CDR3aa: CASSFGSSGNTIYF
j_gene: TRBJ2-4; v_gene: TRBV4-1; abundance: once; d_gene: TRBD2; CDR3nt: TGCGCCAGCAGCCATGTTAGCGGGAGCGGCTACATTCAGTACTTC; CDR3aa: CASSHVSGSGYIQYF
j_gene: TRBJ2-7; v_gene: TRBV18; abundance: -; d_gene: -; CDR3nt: TGTGCCAGCTCACCACCGAACCTGGGGGACGAGCAGTACTTC; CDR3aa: CASSPPNLGDEQYF
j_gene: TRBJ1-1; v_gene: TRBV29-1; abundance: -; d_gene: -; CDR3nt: TGCAGCGTTGACACGGGGACTGAAGCTTTCTTT; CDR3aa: CSVDTGTEAFF
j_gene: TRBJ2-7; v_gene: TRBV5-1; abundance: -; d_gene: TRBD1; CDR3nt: TGCGCCAGCAGCCGCACTGGGACAGGGGCTTTCTACGAGCAGTACTTC; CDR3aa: CASSRTGTGAFYEQYF
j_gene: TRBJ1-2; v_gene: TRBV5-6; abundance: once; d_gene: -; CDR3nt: TGTGCCAGCAGCTCCGGGAGGAATGGCTACACCTTC; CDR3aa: CASSSGRNGYTF
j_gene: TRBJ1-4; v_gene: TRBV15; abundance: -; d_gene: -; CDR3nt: TGTGCCACCAGCAGAGATCTGACCAGGGAAAAACTGTTTTTT; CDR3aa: CATSRDLTREKLFF
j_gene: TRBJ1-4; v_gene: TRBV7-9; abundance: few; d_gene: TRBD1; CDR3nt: TGTGCCAGCAGCCAAGCAGGACAGGGTGGGGAAAAACTGTTTTTT; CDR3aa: CASSQAGQGGEKLFF
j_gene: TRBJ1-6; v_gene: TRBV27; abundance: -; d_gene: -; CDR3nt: TGTGCCAGCAGTTTTGGAGTATTAAATTCACCCCTCCACTTT; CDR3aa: CASSFGVLNSPLHF
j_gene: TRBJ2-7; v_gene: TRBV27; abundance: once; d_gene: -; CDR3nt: TGTGCCAGCAGTTTCGACAGGACCTACGAGCAGTACTTC; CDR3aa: CASSFDRTYEQYF
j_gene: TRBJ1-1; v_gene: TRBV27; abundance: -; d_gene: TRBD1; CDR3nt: TGTGCCAGCAGTCCCCTGGACAGGGATCTAGGAGCTTTCTTT; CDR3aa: CASSPLDRDLGAFF
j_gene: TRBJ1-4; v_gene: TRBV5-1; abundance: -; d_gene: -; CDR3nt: TGCGCCAGCAGGGAACGGCTCCTTAATGAAAAACTGTTTTTT; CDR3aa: CASRERLLNEKLFF
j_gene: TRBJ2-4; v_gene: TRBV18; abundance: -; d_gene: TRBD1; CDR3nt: TGTGCCAGCTCTCCCAGGACGGGACAGGGAGGTTTTAACATTCAGTACTTC; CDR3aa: CASSPRTGQGGFNIQYF